Shown below are 29 T cell receptor beta chains from a single sample sequenced in a study of blood T cell repertoires in COVID-19. The assay was immunoSEQ multiplex PCR, and TCRdb's table has in-frame clones only and misses some. The sample has 140,000 to 150,000 clones, roughly nine tenths seen once. Sample: PBMCs or T cells enriched from blood (not recorded which). These receptor sequences come from a middle-aged woman who had been exposed to COVID-19.

The chain combines TRBV23-1 with TRBJ2-3; 9 bases fit TRBD2. TRBV23-1 is labeled an ORF, and its function is uncertain. This CDR3 has 14 residues. The ends lost 7 bases at V and 2 bases at J; junction bases unmatched: 4. CDR3 sequence: CASKLAGATDTQYF. The CDR3 region has the DNA TGCGCCAGCAAACTAGCGGGTGCCACAGATACGCAGTATTTT.

The chain carries TRBV7-9 and TRBJ2-1, with TRBD1 matching 7 bases. The CDR3 is 18 residues long. Germline CDR1 reads SEHNR; CDR2 reads FQNEAQ (reference sequence). The V gene end was trimmed by 5 bases and the J gene end by 7 bases; junction bases not matched to a gene: 20. The CDR3 protein is CASSTRRTGPLSGNEQFF. The CDR3 DNA reads TGTGCCAGCAGCACCCGAAGGACAGGCCCCCTTTCAGGGAATGAGCAGTTCTTC.

J is TRBJ2-1 and V is TRBV6-5; TRBD1 aligns across 12 bases. The J segment lost 9 bases and the V segment lost 5 bases, leaving 8 bases of the junction unmatched. CDR3 length: 15 residues. CDR1 is MNHEY and CDR2 is SVGAGI in the germline V gene. In DNA form, the CDR3 reads TGTGCCAGCAGTAAAACCGGGACAGGGGGCGTTGAGCAGTTCTTC. This codes for CASSKTGTGGVEQFF.

In this sample, this clone turned up a few times. This chain uses TRBV6-5 with TRBJ1-6, with 11 positions matching TRBD1. V shed 5 bases, J shed 9 bases, and the junction held 3 bases outside the gene matches. The CDR3 totals 14 residues. Germline-derived CDR1 and CDR2 are MNHEY and SVGAGI. The CDR3 bases are TGTGCCAGCAGTCGGACAGGGGGCGGTTCACCCCTCCACTTT. Residues: CASSRTGGGSPLHF.

The gene calls are TRBV12-2 and TRBJ2-3; TRBD2 reflects the table's D call only, with no check against the DNA. TRBV12-2 is a known pseudogene. CDR3 size: 17 residues. The DNA of the CDR3 is TGTGCAAGTCGCTTGGCCCGACGGGGTGCACCCACAGATACGCAGTATTTT. This translates into CASRLARRGAPTDTQYF.

This chain joins TRBV2 and TRBJ2-2, with D perhaps TRBD2 (6 bases). CDR1 is SNHLY and CDR2 is FYNNEI in the germline V gene. The CDR3 is 13 amino acids. V shed 6 bases and J shed 5 bases, with 10 bases lying between them. The DNA of the CDR3 is TGTGCCAGCAGAGGAGCGGGTACCGGGGAGCTGTTTTTT. Its translation is CASRGAGTGELFF.

V is TRBV2 and J is TRBJ1-5; D gene ambiguous. The CDR3 has 12 amino acids. V lost 7 bases and J lost 3, with 7 bases in between. In germline, CDR1 is SNHLY, CDR2 FYNNEI. CDR3 sequence: CASMTPNQPQHF. The CDR3 DNA reads TGTGCCAGCATGACTCCCAATCAGCCCCAGCATTTT.

V gene TRBV19 combines with J gene TRBJ2-1; D is unclear. CDR1 and CDR2 (germline): LNHDA, SQIVND (reference sequence). The CDR3 spans 13 residues. The V and J ends lost 7 bases and 3 bases respectively, with 10 bases between them. The CDR3 reads CASNPSVYNEQFF. The CDR3 DNA reads TGTGCCAGTAACCCGTCAGTCTACAATGAGCAGTTCTTC.

This chain uses TRBV27 with TRBJ2-7; 12 bases fit TRBD2. The CDR3 consists of 13 residues. With V trimmed by 3 bases and J by 6 bases, 0 bases remained unmatched. CDR1 is MNHEY and CDR2 is SMNVEV in the germline V gene (reference sequence). CDR3 in amino acids: CASSLGLAGEQYF. The CDR3 DNA sequence: TGTGCCAGCAGTTTGGGACTAGCGGGCGAGCAGTACTTC.

In this sample, this clone turned up once. The CDR3 region is CASSLTSGGETDTQYF. Here the CDR3 DNA reads TGTGCCAGCAGCCTGACTAGCGGGGGGGAGACCGATACGCAGTATTTT. The chain recombines TRBV5-4 with TRBJ2-3; 14 nucleotides line up with TRBD2. After removal of 4 bases from V and 6 bases from J, the junction contained 7 bases not matched to a gene. This CDR3 comprises 16 residues. Germline V gene lookup returns CDR1 SGHNT and CDR2 YYREEE (reference sequence).

This rearrangement joins TRBV19 to TRBJ2-7; maybe TRBD2 (5 bases). Germline values: CDR1 LNHDA, CDR2 SQIVND (reference sequence). The length of the CDR3 is 12 residues. V was shortened by 4 bases and J by 6 bases, with 10 bases between the two germline ends. The CDR3 reads CASSTEGGEQYF. The DNA of the CDR3 is TGTGCCAGTAGTACCGAGGGCGGCGAGCAGTACTTC.

This clone has a single count. This chain uses TRBV7-9 with TRBJ2-2; TRBD1 aligns across 8 bases. Germline loops: CDR1 SEHNR, CDR2 FQNEAQ (reference sequence). The CDR3 sequence is 17 residues long. V lost 3 bases, J lost 2 bases, and 8 bases stayed unmatched. The CDR3 DNA reads TGTGCCAGCAGCTTGCCAGGGGGCGGTCACAACACCGGGGAGCTGTTTTTT. This codes for CASSLPGGGHNTGELFF.

This chain links TRBV9 with TRBJ2-7; TRBD2 matches 9 bases. Germline assignment: CDR1 SGDLS and CDR2 YYNGEE. V shed 2 bases and J 6 bases; nucleotides not matched to a gene: 3. This CDR3 is 13 amino acids long. The CDR3 spells CASSVSGSFEQYF. CDR3 bases: TGTGCCAGCAGCGTTAGCGGGAGCTTCGAGCAGTACTTC.

The chain couples TRBV5-8 to TRBJ1-1; D is possibly TRBD1 (5 bases). CDR3 length: 13 amino acids. Germline V gene data show CDR1 as SGHTS and CDR2 as YDEGEE. Trimming stripped 4 bases from V and 11 bases from J, with 18 bases between. The CDR3 protein is CASSRWGTGVAFF. CDR3 nucleotides: TGTGCCAGCAGCCGGTGGGGGACGGGGGTTGCTTTCTTT.

The gene calls are TRBV6-2 or TRBV6-3 and TRBJ1-3, with TRBD1 as a possible D gene (5 bases). This CDR3 contains 14 residues. Germline V lookup: CDR1 MNHEY, CDR2 SVGEGT. Between the trimmed V and J ends, which lost 2 bases and 4 bases, there was a span of 9 bases. The CDR3 protein is CASSYGTLGNTIYF. Written as DNA, the CDR3 is TGTGCCAGCAGTTACGGGACTTTGGGAAACACCATATATTTT.

The CDR3 reads CASKGTGAFGGYTF. In DNA, the CDR3 is TGTGCCAGCAAGGGGACAGGGGCGTTTGGTGGCTACACCTTC. V usage is TRBV2 and J usage is TRBJ1-2; 10 nucleotides align to TRBD1. The ends lost 7 bases at V and 7 bases at J; junction bases unmatched: 9. Germline values: CDR1 SNHLY, CDR2 FYNNEI. CDR3 length: 14 amino acids.

This clone was detected once. The rearrangement joins TRBV7-3 to TRBJ1-1; D not resolved. Germline lookup yields CDR1 SGHTA and CDR2 FQGTGA. V was shortened by 3 bases and J by 3 bases, with 14 bases between the two germline ends. The CDR3 runs to 15 residues. CDR3: CASSLSGRWDTEAFF. The CDR3 region has the DNA TGTGCCAGCAGCTTGTCAGGCCGGTGGGACACTGAAGCTTTCTTT.

This chain uses TRBV6-5 with TRBJ1-1, with D possibly being TRBD1 (5 bases). CDR3 length: 14 amino acids. Trimming stripped 2 bases from V and 1 base from J, with 8 bases between. Germline V gene sequence: CDR1 MNHEY, CDR2 SVGAGI. CDR3 DNA: TGTGCCAGCAGTTACCTGACAGCGAACACTGAAGCTTTCTTT. It encodes CASSYLTANTEAFF.

This chain joins TRBV5-4 and TRBJ2-1; a possible D gene is TRBD1 (6 bases). Trimming removed 4 bases from V and 9 bases from J, with 20 bases in between. This CDR3 is 15 amino acids long. CDR1 SGHNT and CDR2 YYREEE come from the germline V gene (reference sequence). CDR3 DNA: TGTGCCAGCAGCGTTGCACTAGTGGGGGCAGTTGAGCAGTTCTTC. As protein: CASSVALVGAVEQFF.

CDR3 sequence reads: CASSRNGGRNTGELFF. DNA of the CDR3: TGTGCCAGCAGCCGAAATGGCGGGAGAAACACCGGGGAGCTGTTTTTT. J is TRBJ2-2 and V is TRBV11-3, with 7 bases identical to TRBD2. Germline-derived CDR1 and CDR2 are SGHNT and YENEEA. This CDR3 is built from 16 residues. With V trimmed by 5 bases and J by 2 bases, 8 bases remained unmatched.

This chain links TRBV19 with TRBJ1-5; unclear D gene. The CDR3 length is 15 residues. The germline V and J ends were trimmed by 5 bases and 4 bases, with 15 bases remaining between them. Per germline, CDR1 LNHDA and CDR2 SQIVND (reference sequence). The CDR3 sequence: CASSPQAEGNQPQHF. The CDR3, as DNA: TGTGCCAGTAGTCCCCAGGCGGAGGGAAATCAGCCCCAGCATTTT.

V usage is TRBV3-1 (or the pseudogene TRBV3-2) and J usage is TRBJ2-5, with D possibly matching TRBD2 (6 bases). Germline CDR1 reads LGHDT; CDR2 reads YNNKEL (reference sequence). This CDR3 contains 15 residues. The V end was cut by 1 base, the J end by 2 bases, with 11 bases between. In DNA form, the CDR3 reads TGTGCCAGCAGCCAAGGGGCGGGGAGGCAAGAGACCCAGTACTTC. Translated, it gives CASSQGAGRQETQYF.

The chain uses TRBV12-3 or TRBV12-4 and TRBJ1-1; a weak D match, TRBD1 (5 bases). Trimming shortened V by 4 bases and J by 6 bases, and 9 bases separated the two germline ends. This CDR3 is 12 amino acids long. The CDR3 region has the DNA TGTGCCAGCAGTTCGCGGGGCCCTGAAGCTTTCTTT. As protein: CASSSRGPEAFF.

This clone appeared once. The rearrangement uses TRBV3-1 (or the pseudogene TRBV3-2) and TRBJ2-5, with D possibly being TRBD2 (5 bases). The CDR3 totals 15 residues. The ends were cut back, 0 bases at V and 5 bases at J, with 13 bases in the middle. From germline, CDR1 is LGHDT and CDR2 YNNKEL (reference sequence). The CDR3 bases are TGTGCCAGCAGCCAAGATATGGCTAGCCGGGAGACCCAGTACTTC. Its protein is CASSQDMASRETQYF.

The rearrangement joins TRBV9 to TRBJ2-1; possibly TRBD2 for D (5 bases). The CDR3 is made up of 15 amino acids. From germline, CDR1 is SGDLS and CDR2 YYNGEE. Trimming removed 3 bases at V and 0 bases at J, with 10 bases between. This CDR3 reads CASSGTPSSYNEQFF. Here the CDR3 DNA reads TGTGCCAGCAGCGGGACTCCCAGCTCCTACAATGAGCAGTTCTTC.

The chain couples TRBV11-2 to TRBJ2-1; 10 positions agree with TRBD1. Germline V gene data show CDR1 as SGHAT and CDR2 as FQNNGV. The CDR3 is made up of 15 amino acids. Trimming took 2 bases from V and 7 from J; bases not matched to a gene: 5. CDR3 nucleotides: TGTGCCAGCAGCTTACTTAGGACAGGGGGTAATGAGCAGTTCTTC. Protein: CASSLLRTGGNEQFF.

This clone is a singleton in its sample. The CDR3 nucleotides read TGCGCCTCACGAACAAAAGGGGACACCGGGGAGCTGTTTTTT. It encodes CASRTKGDTGELFF. V and J are TRBV4-3 and TRBJ2-2; D might be TRBD1 (5 bases). V was shortened by 11 bases and J by 3 bases, with 16 bases between the two germline ends. CDR1 is LGHNA and CDR2 is YSLEER in the germline V gene. The CDR3 is 14 amino acids.

The V gene is TRBV7-2, the J gene TRBJ1-1; TRBD1 matches 8 bases. This CDR3 comprises 15 residues. CDR1 SGHTA and CDR2 FQGNSA come from the germline V gene. J was trimmed by 5 bases and V by 3 bases; bases with no gene match: 8. The CDR3: CASSLRQGKNTEAFF. The DNA for the CDR3 is TGTGCCAGCAGCTTGAGACAGGGGAAGAATACTGAAGCTTTCTTT.

The chain uses TRBV30 and TRBJ2-5; maybe TRBD2 (6 bases). V was clipped by 4 bases and J by 2 bases, with 29 bases between them. CDR1 GTSNPN and CDR2 SVGIG come from the germline V gene (reference sequence). The CDR3 runs 19 residues. The CDR3 protein is CAWITFGSYPIELQETQYF. In DNA, the CDR3 is TGTGCCTGGATAACCTTCGGGAGTTACCCTATTGAGCTACAAGAGACCCAGTACTTC. Together with reference TRBV30 and TRBJ2-5, the CDR3 gives the full variable domain: SQTIHQWPATLVQPVGSPLSLECTVEGTSNPNLYWYRQAAGRGLQLLFYSVGIGQISSEVPQNLSASRPQDRQFILSSKKLLLSDSGFYLCAWITFGSYPIELQETQYFGPGTRLLVL.